These 26 T cell receptor beta chains came from one sample sequenced in a study of blood T cells in healthy people across ages. For the second PCR, which ran for 7 to 11 cycles, a sample-barcoded 5' primer and a J-beta primer mix were used. One entry per CDR3 protein, called by TCRdb with MiXCR from the 5' RACE reads. The profile covers hundreds of thousands of distinct CDR3 sequences, with approximately 53% appearing a single time and more than 25% taken by the ten largest. The sample was blood. The source of these receptors is a man aged 35-49 years in good health.

The chain recombines TRBV5-1 with TRBJ2-5; perhaps TRBD2 as D (6 bases). This CDR3 region has 15 residues. CDR1 and CDR2 from the germline V gene are SGHRS and YFSETQ. Trimming shortened V by 0 bases and J by 5 bases, and 14 bases separated the two germline ends. The CDR3 DNA is TGCGCCAGCAGCTTGGAGCCCGGGGAGGCGGAGACCCAGTACTTC. Residues: CASSLEPGEAETQYF.

This clonotype appeared a few times. The chain joins TRBV6-2 or TRBV6-3 to TRBJ2-7; D is uncertain. From germline, CDR1 is MNHEY and CDR2 SVGEGT. V lost 6 bases to trimming and J lost 4 bases, with 13 bases between them. CDR3 size: 13 residues. For the CDR3, the DNA is TGTGCCAGCAGCCAATCGGATCTATACGAGCAGTACTTC. Protein product: CASSQSDLYEQYF.

The chain employs TRBV3-1 and TRBJ1-1; TRBD1 is a possible D gene (6 bases). Trimming took 1 base from V and 4 from J, leaving 7 bases between them. CDR1 and CDR2 from the germline V gene are LGHDT and YNNKEL (reference sequence). The CDR3 is made up of 13 amino acids. CDR3 region: CASSQGGGTEAFF. CDR3 nucleotide sequence: TGTGCCAGCAGCCAAGGAGGGGGCACTGAAGCTTTCTTT. Full variable domain (outside the CDR3, taken from reference TRBV3-1 and TRBJ1-1): DTAVSQTPKYLVTQMGNDKSIKCEQNLGHDTMYWYKQDSKKFLKIMFSYNNKELIINETVPNRFSPKSPDKAHLNLHINSLELGDSAVYFCASSQGGGTEAFFGQGTRLTVV.

The rearrangement joins TRBV3-1 to TRBJ1-1, with D perhaps TRBD1 (6 bases). Germline CDR1 is LGHDT and CDR2 is YNNKEL (reference sequence). V lost 1 base, J lost 5 bases, and 11 bases lay in between. This CDR3 has 14 residues. The CDR3 protein is CASSQGWGRTEAFF. The CDR3 region has the DNA TGTGCCAGCAGCCAAGGTTGGGGGCGGACTGAAGCTTTCTTT.

The CDR3 reads CASSSLAGGSSYNEQFF. In nucleotides, the CDR3 is TGTGCCAGCAGTTCGCTAGCGGGGGGGAGCTCCTACAATGAGCAGTTCTTC. The gene calls are TRBV6-5 and TRBJ2-1; 12 positions agree with TRBD2. Germline V gene data show CDR1 as MNHEY and CDR2 as SVGAGI. The CDR3 spans 17 residues. V trimming: 4 bases; J trimming: 0 bases; junction bases outside the gene matches: 4.

This clonotype was observed a few times. The genes are TRBV20-1 and TRBJ2-7, with 8 positions matching TRBD1. V dropped 6 bases and J dropped 1; count of bases not matched to a gene: 5. The CDR3 runs to 13 residues. Looked up from germline, CDR1 is DFQATT and CDR2 is SNEGSKA (reference sequence). The CDR3 loop reads CSARHRGSYEQYF. CDR3 sequence (DNA): TGCAGTGCCAGGCACAGGGGGTCCTACGAGCAGTACTTC.

The J gene is TRBJ2-4, the V gene TRBV6-5, with 7 positions matching TRBD1. The J call is in doubt because the DNA end fits TRBJ2-7 better. CDR3 length: 18 residues. Germline V gives CDR1 MNHEY, CDR2 SVGAGI. The CDR3 region is CASSYFRPQGIFSYEQYF. CDR3 coding DNA: TGTGCCAGCAGTTACTTTCGTCCACAGGGGATCTTCTCCTACGAGCAGTACTTC.

This clonotype was detected a few times. V gene TRBV20-1 combines with J gene TRBJ2-4, with D possibly being TRBD2 (6 bases). V was pared by 2 bases and J by 5 bases, with 13 bases between. Per germline, CDR1 DFQATT and CDR2 SNEGSKA (reference sequence). The CDR3 loop spans 14 amino acids. CDR3 DNA sequence: TGCAGTGCTAGACCGGGAGATGCACAAAACATTCAGTACTTC. Translated: CSARPGDAQNIQYF.

The V call is TRBV7-8, the J call TRBJ2-7; D is unclear. Trimming pared 5 bases from V and 5 bases from J, leaving 25 bases between. This CDR3 has 17 amino acids. Looked up from germline, CDR1 is SGHVS and CDR2 is FQNEAQ. CDR3 region: CASSPHRTTKSFDEQYF. The CDR3 nucleotides read TGTGCCAGCAGCCCTCACCGCACGACAAAATCTTTCGACGAGCAGTACTTC.

This chain uses TRBV27 with TRBJ1-2, with TRBD1 matching 8 bases. Germline V gene data show CDR1 as MNHEY and CDR2 as SMNVEV (reference sequence). The ends lost 5 bases at V and 10 bases at J; junction bases unmatched: 6. The CDR3 has 12 amino acids. The CDR3 region has the DNA TGTGCCAGCAGTCCACGGACAGGGAACTACACCTTC. It yields the protein CASSPRTGNYTF.

This clonotype appeared many times. The chain's CDR3 is CAINPHTISYEQYF. The CDR3 DNA reads TGTGCCATCAACCCCCACACGATCTCCTACGAGCAGTACTTC. V and J are TRBV10-3 and TRBJ2-7; D unresolved. Germline assignment: CDR1 ENHRY and CDR2 SYGVKD. V gave up 7 bases and J gave up 0 bases, with 13 bases separating them. The CDR3 totals 14 residues.

The V call is TRBV20-1, the J call TRBJ2-1; 8 bases fit TRBD1. The J call is uncertain, as TRBJ2-7 better fits the DNA end. The CDR3 consists of 14 residues. Germline CDR1 DFQATT, CDR2 SNEGSKA (reference sequence). The CDR3 bases are TGCAGTGCTCTCCCGGACAGGGACTTTTACGAGCAGTACTTC. Protein product: CSALPDRDFYEQYF.

V gene TRBV6-5 combines with J gene TRBJ1-5; D unclear. V was clipped by 2 bases and J by 0 bases, with 5 bases between them. This CDR3 contains 14 residues. Germline loops: CDR1 MNHEY, CDR2 SVGAGI. CDR3 bases: TGTGCCAGCAGTTACGACCATAGCAATCAGCCCCAGCATTTT. Translated, it gives CASSYDHSNQPQHF.

This clonotype has ten or more counts. The CDR3 spells CASSLGGGPADNEQFF. Here the CDR3 DNA reads TGTGCCAGCAGTTTAGGGGGAGGGCCGGCGGACAATGAGCAGTTCTTC. The rearrangement joins TRBV12-3 or TRBV12-4 to TRBJ2-1, with 7 bases fitting TRBD2. Trimming removed 1 base from V and 5 bases from J; junction bases left unmatched: 8. CDR3 size: 16 residues.

The chain has TRBV29-1 and TRBJ2-4, with D perhaps matching TRBD1 or TRBD2 (6 bases each). The J call may be incorrect, as the DNA end agrees better with TRBJ2-7. Germline CDR1 SQVTM, CDR2 ANQGSEA. This CDR3 comprises 12 residues. The CDR3 sequence: CSVVWGANEQYF. The CDR3 nucleotides are TGCAGCGTTGTCTGGGGGGCGAACGAGCAGTACTTC.

This clonotype has a handful of counts. The rearrangement joins TRBV6-1 to TRBJ2-7, with 16 bases lining up with TRBD2. The V and J ends lost 6 bases and 2 bases, in that order; junction bases with no gene match: 7. CDR3 size: 17 residues. Germline V gene sequence: CDR1 MNHNS, CDR2 SASEGT. CDR3 sequence: CASSKGTSGRAAYEQYF. The CDR3 nucleotides are TGTGCCAGCAGCAAAGGGACTAGCGGGAGGGCCGCCTACGAGCAGTACTTC.

This clonotype was counted many times. The CDR3 nucleotides are TGTGCCAGCAGCCGATCCGACAGGGGATTTTGGGATGAGCAGTTCTTC. This encodes CASSRSDRGFWDEQFF. The V and J genes are TRBV6-2 or TRBV6-3 and TRBJ2-1, with 8 bases identical to TRBD1. This CDR3 contains 16 residues. Germline V CDR1 and CDR2: MNHEY, SVGEGT. Trimming at V came to 6 bases and at J to 8 bases, leaving 15 bases not matched to a gene.

The V call is TRBV7-3, the J call TRBJ2-3; 8 nucleotides align to TRBD2. The CDR3 runs 16 residues. Losses at the gene ends were 5 bases for V and 2 bases for J; bases not matched to a gene: 9. CDR1 SGHTA and CDR2 FQGTGA come from the germline V gene. The CDR3 bases are TGTGCCAGCAGCCCGGGGGGGGGACAAATCACAGATACGCAGTATTTT. It translates to CASSPGGGQITDTQYF.

The chain recombines TRBV25-1 with TRBJ2-1; D possibly corresponds to TRBD2 (6 bases). The CDR3 consists of 16 residues. The V end was cut by 7 bases, the J end by 11 bases, with 27 bases between. The germline V gene has CDR1 MGHDK and CDR2 SYGVNS. In nucleotides, the CDR3 is TGTGCCAGCACCGATAATTCCGGGACTCTCGATATAAAGCAGTTCTTC. Protein sequence: CASTDNSGTLDIKQFF.

V and J are TRBV30 and TRBJ1-5, with D possibly TRBD1 on 5 matching bases. This CDR3 has 13 amino acids. CDR1 is GTSNPN, CDR2 SVGIG, per germline (reference sequence). V gave up 2 bases and J gave up 5 bases, with 10 bases separating them. Here the CDR3 reads CAWSSGDDQPQHF. CDR3 in DNA: TGTGCCTGGAGTTCGGGGGACGATCAGCCCCAGCATTTT.

This clonotype was seen only a few times. The chain links TRBV4-2 to TRBJ2-7; no reliable D call. Germline assignment: CDR1 LGHNA and CDR2 YNFKEQ. The CDR3 spans 14 residues. Trimming cost V 6 bases and J 5 bases, with 17 bases left between them. The DNA of the CDR3 is TGTGCCAGCAGGCCCCAGCCCGGGCCTAACGAGCAGTACTTC. Its protein product is CASRPQPGPNEQYF.

The V and J genes are TRBV7-3 and TRBJ2-2; 8 bases line up with TRBD2. Germline assignment: CDR1 SGHTA and CDR2 FQGTGA. The CDR3 sequence is 16 residues long. V lost 8 bases, J lost 2 bases, and 10 bases stayed unmatched. The CDR3 DNA follows: TGTGCCAGCGGTCTCCGCGGGGGGCCAAACACCGGGGAGCTGTTTTTT. This encodes CASGLRGGPNTGELFF.

As concerns this clonotype: Since a much larger clone is just one base distant, this may be a read error. The chain recombines TRBV6-5 with TRBJ1-6, with D hard to call. Germline V gene data show CDR1 as MNHEY and CDR2 as SVGAGI. The CDR3 totals 14 residues. The CDR3 loop reads CTSRLPALNSPLHF. CDR3 in DNA: TGTACCAGCAGACTCCCGGCTCTTAATTCACCCCTCCACTTT.

V is TRBV12-3 or TRBV12-4 and J is TRBJ2-5; D possibly matches TRBD1 or TRBD2 (6 bases each). The CDR3 contains 13 residues. V was trimmed by 5 bases and J by 11 bases, leaving 18 bases between them. Here the CDR3 reads CASSPNHREEQYF. CDR3 nucleotide sequence: TGTGCCAGCAGTCCAAACCACAGGGAGGAGCAGTACTTC.

This clonotype was seen a few times. The chain carries TRBV20-1 and TRBJ2-7; unclear D gene. The germline gives CDR1 DFQATT, CDR2 SNEGSKA (reference sequence). The CDR3 runs 11 residues. Trimming removed 7 bases at V and 2 bases at J, with 9 bases between. This chain's CDR3 is CSVKSTYEQYF. The CDR3 DNA follows: TGCAGTGTGAAGTCTACCTACGAGCAGTACTTC.

The chain couples TRBV29-1 to TRBJ2-5; possibly TRBD1 for D (5 bases). The end of the DNA aligns better with TRBJ2-7, so the J call may be wrong. In germline, CDR1 is SQVTM, CDR2 ANQGSEA. The CDR3 totals 13 residues. The CDR3 DNA reads TGCAGCGTTGAAAAAGGGGAAGGCTACGAGCAGTACTTC. It yields the protein CSVEKGEGYEQYF.